The text below deals with one T cell receptor (beta chain). Its target is unknown. The sample is drawn from a study of T cell responses to AZD1222 COVID-19 vaccine. This table comes from immunoSEQ multiplex PCR, and its TCRdb copy is limited to in-frame clones, with some not included. The repertoire includes approximately 30,000 clones, 80% to 95% of them detected once, and approximately 7.6% sits in the top ten. This CDR3 spans 15 amino acids. The germline V gene encodes CDR1 SGDLS and CDR2 YYNGEE. V shed 0 bases and J shed 3 bases, with 12 bases lying between them. Regarding the study as a whole: Variant regions that are unmutated are reportedly the target of nearly half of spike-specific TCRs.

This receptor was taken from an adult who received the AZD1222 COVID-19 vaccine. The chain recombines TRBV9 with TRBJ1-2, with D perhaps matching TRBD1 (5 bases). The source was peripheral blood, collected 28 days after the second AZD1222 dose. The CDR3 spells CASSVVTAADYGYTF. CDR3 bases: TGTGCCAGCAGCGTAGTGACAGCCGCCGACTATGGCTACACCTTC.